Each of the 27 T cell receptor beta chains below was sequenced from the same sample in a study of regulatory T cells in long-lasting Graves disease. The time point: persistent/refractory GD, antithyroid drugs over 5 years with positive TRAb. RNA extracted from PBMCs served as the sequencing template. Building of the TCR beta libraries involved iRepertoire HTBI primers and Arm-PCR of CDR3 regions. TCRdb called the multiplex PCR reads again in MiXCR, with one record for every CDR3 protein. The profile covers some 450,000 distinct CDR3 sequences, with around a quarter appearing a single time and around 24% taken by the ten largest. Material: peripheral blood mononuclear cells (PBMCs), obtained when the disease was refractory, from a patient treated with antithyroid drugs. The receptors were sampled from a female donor with Graves disease.

There are many counts of this clonotype. The rearrangement uses TRBV28 and TRBJ1-3; 7 bases are shared with TRBD1. Germline V CDR1 and CDR2: MDHEN, SYDVKM. The CDR3 totals 15 residues. V shed 8 bases, J shed 0 bases, and the junction held 7 bases outside the gene matches. CDR3 nucleotide sequence: TGTGCCAGCGTCGACAGGGTATACTCTGGAAACACCATATATTTT. This sequence encodes CASVDRVYSGNTIYF.

This clonotype was counted ten times or more. The chain is built from TRBV28 and TRBJ1-2; D not resolved. V dropped 8 bases and J dropped 2 bases, with 18 bases sitting between them. Germline assignment: CDR1 MDHEN and CDR2 SYDVKM. CDR3 length equals 15 residues. The CDR3 bases are TGTGCCAGCTCCCTCCGCCGGTACAGAAACTATGGCTACACCTTC. Translated, it gives CASSLRRYRNYGYTF.

This chain connects TRBV7-2 to TRBJ1-1, with TRBD1 matching 7 bases. V shed 1 base, J shed 1 base, and the junction held 3 bases outside the gene matches. This CDR3 is built from 15 residues. From germline, CDR1 is SGHTA and CDR2 FQGNSA. Here the CDR3 DNA reads TGTGCCAGCAGCTTAGAGGGGGCGACGAACACTGAAGCTTTCTTT. This translates into CASSLEGATNTEAFF.

This clonotype was found a few times. The V call is TRBV20-1, the J call TRBJ2-7; 8 bases map to TRBD2. The ends lost 5 bases at V and 3 bases at J; junction bases unmatched: 9. Germline V gives CDR1 DFQATT, CDR2 SNEGSKA (reference sequence). This CDR3 comprises 14 residues. The CDR3: CSAVSGRAIYEQYF. The CDR3 DNA reads TGCAGTGCTGTCTCCGGGAGGGCCATCTACGAGCAGTACTTC.

There are many counts of this clonotype. The gene calls are TRBV11-2 and TRBJ1-4; D may be TRBD1 (5 bases). Germline assignment: CDR1 SGHAT and CDR2 FQNNGV. CDR3 size: 14 residues. V shed 0 bases and J shed 8 bases, with 10 bases lying between them. CDR3 in amino acids: CASSLDWGIEKLFF. The CDR3 coding sequence is TGTGCCAGCAGCTTAGATTGGGGGATCGAAAAACTGTTTTTT.

The V and J genes are TRBV7-2 and TRBJ2-7; no clear D gene. CDR1 and CDR2 (germline): SGHTA, FQGNSA. The CDR3 is 14 amino acids. Trimming took off 1 base at V and 4 bases at J, with 11 bases between the two ends. The CDR3 region has the DNA TGTGCCAGCAGCTTAGGGAGAGGATGGTACGAGCAGTACTTC. Its translation: CASSLGRGWYEQYF.

This clonotype was picked up many times. CDR3: CATSRDNWGIPYEQYF. The CDR3 DNA sequence: TGTGCCACCAGCAGAGATAATTGGGGGATTCCCTACGAGCAGTACTTC. The chain couples TRBV15 to TRBJ2-7; D is tentatively TRBD1 or TRBD2 (5 bases each). V shed 0 bases and J shed 2 bases, with 14 bases lying between them. From germline, CDR1 is LNHNV and CDR2 YYDKDF (reference sequence). The CDR3 is 16 amino acids.

This clonotype was picked up many times. CDR3 coding DNA: TGTGCCAGCAGCCAAGACCCCCAGAGAACTGAGACCCAGTACTTC. This codes for CASSQDPQRTETQYF. The V gene is TRBV3-1, the J gene TRBJ2-5, with D unclear. Germline V CDR1 and CDR2: LGHDT, YNNKEL (reference sequence). Trimming left V 0 bases short and J 5 bases short, with 13 bases between. The CDR3 covers 15 residues.

This clonotype occurred many times. The gene calls are TRBV27 and TRBJ2-5; 14 nucleotides line up with TRBD2. The CDR3 is 14 residues long. Germline CDR1 reads MNHEY; CDR2 reads SMNVEV (reference sequence). The V segment lost 8 bases and the J segment 3 bases; nucleotides outside the gene matches: 2. The CDR3 reads CASQGLAGEETQYF. CDR3 nucleotides: TGTGCCAGCCAGGGACTAGCGGGAGAAGAGACCCAGTACTTC.

This clonotype has a handful of counts. This rearrangement joins TRBV6-1 to TRBJ2-5; a possible D gene is TRBD1 (6 bases). The CDR3 sequence is 13 residues long. CDR1 and CDR2 (germline): MNHNS, SASEGT. The V end lost 6 bases, the J end lost 7 bases, and 15 bases lay between the germline ends. The CDR3 sequence is CASRGALEGTQYF. CDR3 DNA sequence: TGTGCCAGCAGGGGGGCCCTAGAGGGGACCCAGTACTTC.

V is TRBV5-1 and J is TRBJ2-7; no clear D. Germline CDR1 reads SGHRS; CDR2 reads YFSETQ. The CDR3 extends over 14 amino acids. V was clipped by 5 bases and J by 3 bases, with 15 bases between them. CDR3 sequence reads: CASSSAPDVYEQYF. The CDR3 DNA reads TGCGCCAGCAGTTCGGCGCCCGACGTCTACGAGCAGTACTTC.

The table lists this clonotype with a few counts. The CDR3 DNA follows: TGTGCCAGCAGAGCTTTCTGGCGACAGGGTAACCTACCTAACGAGCAGTACTTC. Protein sequence: CASRAFWRQGNLPNEQYF. The V call is TRBV6-1, the J call TRBJ2-7; 7 positions agree with TRBD1. With 6 bases clipped from V and 5 bases from J, the junction kept 22 bases outside the gene matches. Germline-derived CDR1 and CDR2 are MNHNS and SASEGT. This CDR3 is built from 18 residues.

This clonotype occurred a few times. The J gene is TRBJ1-1, the V gene TRBV7-3, with no clear D. The CDR3 totals 16 residues. From germline, CDR1 is SGHTA and CDR2 FQGTGA. V was clipped by 5 bases and J by 0 bases, with 16 bases between them. The CDR3: CASSPRAGLLNTEAFF. CDR3 nucleotides: TGTGCCAGCAGCCCACGGGCCGGACTGCTGAACACTGAAGCTTTCTTT.

Many counts were recorded for this clonotype. The V gene is TRBV6-1, the J gene TRBJ2-7, with 9 bases lining up with TRBD2. The germline V gene encodes CDR1 MNHNS and CDR2 SASEGT. The CDR3 is 15 residues long. The V and J ends lost 5 bases and 0 bases, in that order; junction bases with no gene match: 5. CDR3 sequence reads: CASSPGLASSYEQYF. The DNA for the CDR3 is TGTGCCAGCAGTCCAGGACTAGCGAGCTCCTACGAGCAGTACTTC.

This chain uses TRBV6-1 with TRBJ1-5; D is possibly TRBD1 (5 bases). Trimming took off 7 bases at V and 3 bases at J, with 10 bases between the two ends. The germline V gene encodes CDR1 MNHNS and CDR2 SASEGT. The CDR3 sequence is 13 residues long. The CDR3 region has the DNA TGTGCCAGCATCGGGGACTACAATCAGCCCCAGCATTTT. It yields the protein CASIGDYNQPQHF.

This chain connects TRBV6-2 or TRBV6-3 to TRBJ2-2, with a possible D match to TRBD1 (6 bases). CDR3 size: 15 residues. Germline values: CDR1 MNHEY, CDR2 SVGEGT. V was shortened by 7 bases and J by 5 bases, with 17 bases between the two germline ends. The CDR3 DNA sequence: TGTGCCAGCACCTTTCTAGGGGGTGAAACCGGGGAGCTGTTTTTT. Translating gives CASTFLGGETGELFF.

This clonotype has ten or more counts. The gene calls are TRBV3-1 and TRBJ1-2; weak D call: TRBD1 (6 bases). Trimming stripped 1 base from V and 2 bases from J, with 14 bases between. The CDR3 is 16 amino acids. Germline CDR1 is LGHDT and CDR2 is YNNKEL (reference sequence). The CDR3 nucleotides are TGTGCCAGCAGCCAAGGTCGAGGCAGGGGAAACTATGGCTACACCTTC. This codes for CASSQGRGRGNYGYTF.

The gene calls are TRBV30 and TRBJ1-2, with D tentatively TRBD1 (5 bases). Trimming took 2 bases from V and 14 from J, leaving 15 bases between them. CDR3 length: 11 residues. The germline V gene has CDR1 GTSNPN and CDR2 SVGIG (reference sequence). This CDR3 is CAWSHQLWGTF. CDR3 coding DNA: TGTGCCTGGAGTCACCAACTATGGGGGACCTTC.

Many counts were recorded for this clonotype. The chain employs TRBV28 and TRBJ1-1, with D hard to call. The germline gives CDR1 MDHEN, CDR2 SYDVKM. V lost 5 bases to trimming and J lost 7 bases, with 14 bases between them. The CDR3 loop spans 13 amino acids. The CDR3 loop is CASSPHLSNEAFF. The CDR3 coding sequence is TGTGCCAGCAGTCCCCATCTAAGTAATGAAGCTTTCTTT.

The J gene is TRBJ1-5, the V gene TRBV13; no definite D call. CDR1 PRHDT and CDR2 FYEKMQ come from the germline V gene (reference sequence). Trimming took 0 bases from V and 3 from J, leaving 9 bases between them. CDR3 length: 15 amino acids. The CDR3 region has the DNA TGTGCCAGCAGCTTAGGTCGTGTGTCCAATCAGCCCCAGCATTTT. It encodes CASSLGRVSNQPQHF.

The chain recombines TRBV20-1 with TRBJ1-3; D is uncertain. This CDR3 contains 16 residues. V dropped 0 bases and J dropped 0 bases, with 12 bases sitting between them. Germline CDR1 is DFQATT and CDR2 is SNEGSKA (reference sequence). The chain's CDR3 is CSARDPSPSSGNTIYF. The CDR3 nucleotides are TGCAGTGCTAGAGACCCTTCTCCGAGCTCTGGAAACACCATATATTTT.

V is TRBV15 and J is TRBJ2-2; 9 nucleotides agree with TRBD1. Germline CDR1 is LNHNV and CDR2 is YYDKDF (reference sequence). V lost 5 bases and J lost 5; bases outside the gene matches: 6. CDR3 length: 15 amino acids. In DNA form, the CDR3 reads TGTGCCACCAGCGTACAGGGGGCGGGTACCGGGGAGCTGTTTTTT. Translation: CATSVQGAGTGELFF.

This clonotype was recorded many times. J is TRBJ2-7 and V is TRBV2; TRBD2 might be the D (6 bases). CDR1 and CDR2 from the germline V gene are SNHLY and FYNNEI. This CDR3 comprises 13 residues. V was pared by 6 bases and J by 6 bases, with 15 bases between. CDR3 residues: CASRLRDFAEQYF. The DNA of the CDR3 is TGTGCCAGCAGGCTCCGGGACTTCGCCGAGCAGTACTTC.

This clonotype was picked up many times. Here the CDR3 reads CASSPDRGDNSPLHF. The CDR3 region has the DNA TGTGCCAGCAGCCCGGACCGAGGCGATAATTCACCCCTCCACTTT. The V and J genes are TRBV7-9 and TRBJ1-6, with no clear D. This CDR3 contains 15 residues. Trimming took 5 bases from V and 5 from J, leaving 13 bases between them. CDR1 is SEHNR, CDR2 FQNEAQ, per germline (reference sequence).

In its sample, this clonotype was seen a few times. The chain joins TRBV25-1 to TRBJ2-5; perhaps TRBD2 as D (5 bases). Germline V gene lookup returns CDR1 MGHDK and CDR2 SYGVNS. Trimming shortened V by 1 base and J by 7 bases, and 16 bases separated the two germline ends. This CDR3 is 15 amino acids long. The CDR3 sequence is CASSESVTGTRTQYF. The CDR3 coding sequence is TGTGCCAGCAGTGAATCCGTAACCGGAACTAGGACCCAGTACTTC.

Worth noting for this clonotype: This may stem from a read error, because a much larger clone lies one nucleotide away. This chain joins TRBV12-3 or TRBV12-4 and TRBJ2-2; 7 bases are a match to TRBD1. The CDR3 contains 15 residues. The CDR3 region has the DNA TGTGCCAGCAGGGTCGGGACAGTGAACACCGGGGAGCCGTTTTTT. It translates to CASRVGTVNTGEPFF.

This clonotype appeared a few times. Possible read error: a much larger clone is one base away. The V call is TRBV6-1, the J call TRBJ2-7; 10 nucleotides match TRBD2. V lost 1 base to trimming and J lost 3 bases; unmatched junction nucleotides: 3. The CDR3 totals 15 residues. Germline values: CDR1 MNHNS, CDR2 SASEGT. CDR3: CASSEVASGSYEQYF. The CDR3 bases are TGTGCCAGCAGTGAAGTGGCTAGCGGGAGCTACGAGCAGTACTTC.